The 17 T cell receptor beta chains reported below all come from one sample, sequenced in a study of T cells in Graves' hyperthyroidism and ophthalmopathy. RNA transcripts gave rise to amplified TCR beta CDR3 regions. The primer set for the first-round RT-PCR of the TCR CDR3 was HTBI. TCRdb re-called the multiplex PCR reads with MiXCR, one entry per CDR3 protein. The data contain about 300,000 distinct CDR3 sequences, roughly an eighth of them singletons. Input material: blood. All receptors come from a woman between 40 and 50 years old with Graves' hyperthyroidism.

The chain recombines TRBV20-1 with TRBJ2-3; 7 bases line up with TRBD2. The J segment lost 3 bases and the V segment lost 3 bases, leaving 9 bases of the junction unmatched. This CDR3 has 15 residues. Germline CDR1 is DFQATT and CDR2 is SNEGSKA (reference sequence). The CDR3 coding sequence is TGCAGTGCTAGTGAGACTGGCGGGAGTACAGATACGCAGTATTTT. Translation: CSASETGGSTDTQYF.

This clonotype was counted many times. The CDR3 region has the DNA TGTGCCAGCAGCCCCTCCGGTTACACTGAAGCTTTCTTT. It is translated as CASSPSGYTEAFF. This chain uses TRBV3-1 with TRBJ1-1; D is undetermined. The CDR3 spans 13 residues. Germline-derived CDR1 and CDR2 are LGHDT and YNNKEL (reference sequence). Trimming took off 4 bases at V and 3 bases at J, with 9 bases between the two ends. The whole variable domain, remainder taken from reference TRBV3-1 and TRBJ1-1, is DTAVSQTPKYLVTQMGNDKSIKCEQNLGHDTMYWYKQDSKKFLKIMFSYNNKELIINETVPNRFSPKSPDKAHLNLHINSLELGDSAVYFCASSPSGYTEAFFGQGTRLTVV.

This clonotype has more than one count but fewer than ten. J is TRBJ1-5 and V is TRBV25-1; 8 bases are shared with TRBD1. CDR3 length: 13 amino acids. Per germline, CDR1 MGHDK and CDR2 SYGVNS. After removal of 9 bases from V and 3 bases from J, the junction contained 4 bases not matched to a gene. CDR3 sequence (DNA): TGTGCCAGAGGGGACAGGCCCAATCAGCCCCAGCATTTT. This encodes CARGDRPNQPQHF.

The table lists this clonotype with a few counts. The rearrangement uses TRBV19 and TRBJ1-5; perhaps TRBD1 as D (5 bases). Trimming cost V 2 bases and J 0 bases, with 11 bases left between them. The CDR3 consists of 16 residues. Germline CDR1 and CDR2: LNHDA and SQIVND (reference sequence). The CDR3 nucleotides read TGTGCCAGTAGTATAAGGGGTGGGTATAGCAATCAGCCCCAGCATTTT. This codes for CASSIRGGYSNQPQHF.

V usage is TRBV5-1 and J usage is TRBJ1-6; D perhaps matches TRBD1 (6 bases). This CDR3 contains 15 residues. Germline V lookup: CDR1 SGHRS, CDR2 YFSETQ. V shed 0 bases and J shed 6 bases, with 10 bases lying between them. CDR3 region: CASSLGQAINSPLHF. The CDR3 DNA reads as TGCGCCAGCAGCTTGGGACAGGCGATTAATTCACCCCTCCACTTT.

CDR3 coding DNA: TGTGCCAGCAGCTTTTGGAGGGGAGGGTATATCCCTGGGGCCAACGTCCTGACTTTC. The encoded protein is CASSFWRGGYIPGANVLTF. The J gene is TRBJ2-6, the V gene TRBV7-9; 7 bases agree with TRBD2. Germline V gene lookup returns CDR1 SEHNR and CDR2 FQNEAQ (reference sequence). This CDR3 is built from 19 residues. V was pared by 3 bases and J by 2 bases, with 13 bases of the junction left unmatched. The variable domain in full, completed from reference TRBV7-9 and TRBJ2-6, reads DTGVSQNPRHKITKRGQNVTFRCDPISEHNRLYWYRQTLGQGPEFLTYFQNEAQLEKSRLLSDRFSAERPKGSFSTLEIQRTEQGDSAMYLCASSFWRGGYIPGANVLTFGAGSRLTVL.

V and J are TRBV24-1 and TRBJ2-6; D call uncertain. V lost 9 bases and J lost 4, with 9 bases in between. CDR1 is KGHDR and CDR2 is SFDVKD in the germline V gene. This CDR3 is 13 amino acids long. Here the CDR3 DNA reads TGTGCCACCGCCGGAGCGGGGGCCAACGTCCTGACTTTC. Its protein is CATAGAGANVLTF.

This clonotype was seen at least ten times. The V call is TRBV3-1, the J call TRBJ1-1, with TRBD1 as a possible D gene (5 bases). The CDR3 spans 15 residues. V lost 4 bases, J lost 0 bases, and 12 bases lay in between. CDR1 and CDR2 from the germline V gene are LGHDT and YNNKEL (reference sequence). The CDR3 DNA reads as TGTGCCAGCAGCCCGATGGGGGGGATGAACACTGAAGCTTTCTTT. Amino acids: CASSPMGGMNTEAFF.

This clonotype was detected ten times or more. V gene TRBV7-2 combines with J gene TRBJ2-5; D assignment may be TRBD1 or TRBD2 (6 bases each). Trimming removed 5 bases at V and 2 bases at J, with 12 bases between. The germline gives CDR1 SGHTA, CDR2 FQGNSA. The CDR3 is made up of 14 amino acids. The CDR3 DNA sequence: TGTGCCAGCAGCCTGGAGGGGGTTCAAGAGACCCAGTACTTC. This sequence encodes CASSLEGVQETQYF.

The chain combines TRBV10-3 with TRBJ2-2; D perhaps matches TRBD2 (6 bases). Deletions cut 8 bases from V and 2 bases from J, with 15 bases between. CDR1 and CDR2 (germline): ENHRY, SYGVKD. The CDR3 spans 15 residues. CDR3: CAIPRTNTNTGELFF. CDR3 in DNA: TGTGCCATCCCACGGACTAATACCAACACCGGGGAGCTGTTTTTT.

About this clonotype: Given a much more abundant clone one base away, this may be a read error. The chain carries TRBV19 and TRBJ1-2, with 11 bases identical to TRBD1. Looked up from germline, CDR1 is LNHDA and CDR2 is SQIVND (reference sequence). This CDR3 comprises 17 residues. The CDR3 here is CASSTSLDRGLDYGHTF. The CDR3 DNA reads TGTGCCAGTAGTACCTCACTGGACAGGGGGCTAGACTATGGCCACACCTTC.

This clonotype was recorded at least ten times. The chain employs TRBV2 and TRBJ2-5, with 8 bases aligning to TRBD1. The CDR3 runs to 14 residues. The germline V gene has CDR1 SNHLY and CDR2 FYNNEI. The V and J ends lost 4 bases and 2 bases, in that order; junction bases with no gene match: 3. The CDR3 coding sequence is TGTGCCAGCAGTGGAGACAGGGGACAAGAGACCCAGTACTTC. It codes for CASSGDRGQETQYF. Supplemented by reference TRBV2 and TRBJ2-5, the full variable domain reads EPEVTQTPSHQVTQMGQEVILRCVPISNHLYFYWYRQILGQKVEFLVSFYNNEISEKSEIFDDQFSVERPDGSNFTLKIRSTKLEDSAMYFCASSGDRGQETQYFGPGTRLLVL.

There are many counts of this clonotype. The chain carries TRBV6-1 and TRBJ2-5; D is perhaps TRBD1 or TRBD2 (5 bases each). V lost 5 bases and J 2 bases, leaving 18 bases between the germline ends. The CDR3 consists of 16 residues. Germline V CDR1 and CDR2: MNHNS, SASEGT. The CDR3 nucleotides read TGTGCCAGCAGTCTGTTTAGGGGAGCGGTACAAGAGACCCAGTACTTC. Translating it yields CASSLFRGAVQETQYF.

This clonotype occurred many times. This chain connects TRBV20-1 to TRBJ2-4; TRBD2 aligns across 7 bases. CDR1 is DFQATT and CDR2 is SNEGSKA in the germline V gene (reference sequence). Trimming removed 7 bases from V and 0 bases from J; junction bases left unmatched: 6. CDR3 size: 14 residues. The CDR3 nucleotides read TGCAGTGTCCAAGCGGGACTAGCCAAAAACATTCAGTACTTC. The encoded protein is CSVQAGLAKNIQYF.

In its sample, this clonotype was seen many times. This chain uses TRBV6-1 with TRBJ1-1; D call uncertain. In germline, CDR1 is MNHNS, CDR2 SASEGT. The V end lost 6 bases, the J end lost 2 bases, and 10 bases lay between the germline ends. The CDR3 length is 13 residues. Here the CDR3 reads CASRARSNTEAFF. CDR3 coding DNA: TGTGCCAGCAGAGCTCGATCCAACACTGAAGCTTTCTTT.

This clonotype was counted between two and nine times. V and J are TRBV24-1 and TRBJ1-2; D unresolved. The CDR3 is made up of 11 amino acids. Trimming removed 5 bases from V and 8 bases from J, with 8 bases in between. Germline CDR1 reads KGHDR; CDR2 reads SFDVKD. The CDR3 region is CATSGFLGYTF. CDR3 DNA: TGTGCCACCAGTGGTTTTCTAGGCTACACCTTC.

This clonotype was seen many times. Written as DNA, the CDR3 is TGTGCCAGCAAATCGGGGGTTGGAGAGACCCAGTACTTC. Its protein product is CASKSGVGETQYF. The J gene is TRBJ2-5, the V gene TRBV12-3 or TRBV12-4, with a weak D call TRBD2 (6 bases). The CDR3 covers 13 residues. V was trimmed by 7 bases and J by 4 bases, leaving 13 bases between them.